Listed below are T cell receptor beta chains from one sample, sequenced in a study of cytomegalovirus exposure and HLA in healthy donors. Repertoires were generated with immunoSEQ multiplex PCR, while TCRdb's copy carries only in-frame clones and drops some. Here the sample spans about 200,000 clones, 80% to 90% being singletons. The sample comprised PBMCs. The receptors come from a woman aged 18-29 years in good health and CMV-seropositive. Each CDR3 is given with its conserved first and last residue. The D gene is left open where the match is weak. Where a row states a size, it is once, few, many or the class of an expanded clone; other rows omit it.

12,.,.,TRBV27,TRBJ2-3,CASSSGGDTQYF,TGTGCCAGCAGTTCTGGGGGGGATACGCAGTATTTT
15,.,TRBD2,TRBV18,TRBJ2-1,CASSPSGGVSVEQFF,TGTGCCAGCTCACCATCGGGGGGGGTCAGCGTGGAGCAGTTCTTC
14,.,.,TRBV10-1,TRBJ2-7,CASSDSGNTYEQYF,TGCGCCAGCAGTGATTCGGGGAATACCTACGAGCAGTACTTC
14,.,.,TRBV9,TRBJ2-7,CASSVDGRDYEQYF,TGTGCCAGCAGCGTAGACGGGAGAGACTACGAGCAGTACTTC
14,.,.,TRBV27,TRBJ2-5,CASSSSAAGETQYF,TGTGCCAGCAGTTCTAGCGCAGCTGGGGAGACCCAGTACTTC
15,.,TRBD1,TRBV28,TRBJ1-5,CASSKNRGLGQPQHF,TGTGCCAGCAGTAAGAACAGGGGACTGGGTCAGCCCCAGCATTTT
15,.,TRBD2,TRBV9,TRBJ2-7,CASSVGSGRGYEQYF,TGTGCCAGCAGCGTGGGTAGCGGGAGAGGGTACGAGCAGTACTTC
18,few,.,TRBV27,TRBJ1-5,CASSPTPSGRAWHQPQHF,TGTGCCAGCAGCCCTACCCCTTCGGGCAGGGCGTGGCATCAGCCCCAGCATTTT
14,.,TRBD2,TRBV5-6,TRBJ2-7,CASSWWGGTYEQYF,TGTGCCAGCAGTTGGTGGGGGGGAACCTACGAGCAGTACTTC
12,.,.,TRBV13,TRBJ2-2,CASSGRSGELFF,TGTGCCAGCAGCGGGAGATCCGGGGAGCTGTTTTTT
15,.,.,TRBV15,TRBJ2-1,CATSRDLNLGGKEFF,TGTGCCACCAGCAGAGATCTAAACCTCGGGGGAAAGGAGTTCTTC
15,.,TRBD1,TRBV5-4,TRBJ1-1,CASSSRQGRVTEAFF,TGTGCCAGCAGCTCTCGACAGGGACGAGTCACTGAAGCTTTCTTT
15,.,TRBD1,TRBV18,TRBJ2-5,CASSPPQGDQETQYF,TGTGCCAGCTCACCACCACAGGGGGATCAAGAGACCCAGTACTTC
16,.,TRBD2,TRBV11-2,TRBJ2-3,CASLRGTSGLTDTQYF,TGTGCCAGCCTGCGTGGGACTAGCGGTTTAACAGATACGCAGTATTTT